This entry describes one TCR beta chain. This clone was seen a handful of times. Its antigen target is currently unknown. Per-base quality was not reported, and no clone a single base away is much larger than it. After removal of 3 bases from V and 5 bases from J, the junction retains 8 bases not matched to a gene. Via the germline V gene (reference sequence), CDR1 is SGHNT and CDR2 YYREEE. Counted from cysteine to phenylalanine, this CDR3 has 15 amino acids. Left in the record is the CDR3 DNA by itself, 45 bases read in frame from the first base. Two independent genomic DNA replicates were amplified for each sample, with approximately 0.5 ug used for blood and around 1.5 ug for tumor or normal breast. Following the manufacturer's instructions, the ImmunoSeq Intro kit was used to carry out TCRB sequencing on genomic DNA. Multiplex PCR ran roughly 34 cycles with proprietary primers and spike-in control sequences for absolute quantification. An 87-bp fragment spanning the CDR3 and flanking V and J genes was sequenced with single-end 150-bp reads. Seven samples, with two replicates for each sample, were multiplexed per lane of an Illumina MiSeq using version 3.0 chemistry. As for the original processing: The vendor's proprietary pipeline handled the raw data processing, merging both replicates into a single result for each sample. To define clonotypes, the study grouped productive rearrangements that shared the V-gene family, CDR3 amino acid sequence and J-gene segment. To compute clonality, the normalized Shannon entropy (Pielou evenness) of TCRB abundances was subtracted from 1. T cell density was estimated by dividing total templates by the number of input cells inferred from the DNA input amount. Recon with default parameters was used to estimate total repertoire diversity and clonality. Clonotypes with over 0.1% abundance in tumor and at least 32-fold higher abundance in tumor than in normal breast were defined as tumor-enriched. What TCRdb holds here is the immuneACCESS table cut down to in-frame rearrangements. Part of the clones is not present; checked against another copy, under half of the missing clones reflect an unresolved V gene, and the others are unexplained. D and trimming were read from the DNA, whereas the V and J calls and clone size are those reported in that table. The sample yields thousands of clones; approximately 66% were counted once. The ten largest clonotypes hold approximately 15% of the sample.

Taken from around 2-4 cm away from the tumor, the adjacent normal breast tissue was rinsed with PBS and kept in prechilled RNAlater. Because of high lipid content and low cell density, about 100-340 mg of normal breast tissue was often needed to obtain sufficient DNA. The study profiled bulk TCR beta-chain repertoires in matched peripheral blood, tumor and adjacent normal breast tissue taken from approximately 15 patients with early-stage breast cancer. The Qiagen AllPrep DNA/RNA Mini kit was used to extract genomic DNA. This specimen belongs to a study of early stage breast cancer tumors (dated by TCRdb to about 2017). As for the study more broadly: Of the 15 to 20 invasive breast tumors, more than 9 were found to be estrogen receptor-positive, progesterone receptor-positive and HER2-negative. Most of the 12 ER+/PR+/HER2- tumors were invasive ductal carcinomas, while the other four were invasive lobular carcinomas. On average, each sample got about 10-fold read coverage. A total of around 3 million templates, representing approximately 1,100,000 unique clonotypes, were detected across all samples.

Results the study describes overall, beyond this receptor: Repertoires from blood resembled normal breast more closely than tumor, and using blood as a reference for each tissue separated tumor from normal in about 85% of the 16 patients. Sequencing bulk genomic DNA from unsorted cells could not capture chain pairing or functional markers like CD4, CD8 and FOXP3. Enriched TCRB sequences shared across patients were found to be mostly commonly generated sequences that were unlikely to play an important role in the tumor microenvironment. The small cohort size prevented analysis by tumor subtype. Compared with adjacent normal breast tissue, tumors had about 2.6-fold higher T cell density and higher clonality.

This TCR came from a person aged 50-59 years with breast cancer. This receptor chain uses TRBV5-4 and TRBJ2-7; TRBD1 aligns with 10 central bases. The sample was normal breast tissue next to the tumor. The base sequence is TGTGCCAGCAGCTCGGGACAGGGGAAACTGGACGAGCAGTACTTC. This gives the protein CASSSGQGKLDEQYF.